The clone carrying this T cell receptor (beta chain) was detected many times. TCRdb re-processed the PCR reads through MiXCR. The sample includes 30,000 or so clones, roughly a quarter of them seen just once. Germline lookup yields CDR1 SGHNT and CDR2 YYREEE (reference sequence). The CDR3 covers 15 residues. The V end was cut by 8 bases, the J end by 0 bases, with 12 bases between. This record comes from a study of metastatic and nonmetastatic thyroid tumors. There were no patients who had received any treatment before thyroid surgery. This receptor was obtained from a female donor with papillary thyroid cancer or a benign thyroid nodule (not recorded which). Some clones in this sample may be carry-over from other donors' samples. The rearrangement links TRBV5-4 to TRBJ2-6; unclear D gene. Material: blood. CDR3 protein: CASTSGFSGANVLTF. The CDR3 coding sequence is TGTGCCAGTACATCAGGATTCTCTGGGGCCAACGTCCTGACTTTC.